Below, 8 T cell receptor beta chains from the same sample are listed, as sequenced in a study of T cell repertoires in ileal Crohn's disease. Libraries were prepared by immunoSEQ multiplex PCR; TCRdb keeps only in-frame clonotypes and omits some of them. The repertoire has 9,500 to 12,000 clones, around 86% of them found once; the top ten carry 9.5%. The time point here: inflamed ileum from the surgical specimen. Sequencing input: ileal tissue. These receptors were collected from an adult with Crohn's disease.

This chain connects TRBV7-9 to TRBJ1-1; D perhaps matches TRBD1 (6 bases). This CDR3 has 13 amino acids. V gave up 4 bases and J gave up 14 bases, with 20 bases separating them. Germline V CDR1 and CDR2: SEHNR, FQNEAQ (reference sequence). CDR3 coding DNA: TGTGCCAGCAGCTCAGGGGAGGGCATCAAGGGATTCTTT. Translation gives CASSSGEGIKGFF.

The chain's CDR3 is CASSKGTGLNTEAFF. The CDR3, as DNA: TGTGCCAGCAGTAAGGGGACAGGGCTGAACACTGAAGCTTTCTTT. J is TRBJ1-1 and V is TRBV6-6; 9 bases line up with TRBD1. V was clipped by 5 bases and J by 0 bases; unmatched bases: 4. The CDR3 contains 15 residues. From germline, CDR1 is MNHNY and CDR2 SVGAGI (reference sequence).

V usage is TRBV12-5 and J usage is TRBJ1-1; D is undetermined. Germline V gene lookup returns CDR1 LGHNT and CDR2 FRNRAP. Deletions cut 7 bases from V and 1 base from J, with 4 bases between. This CDR3 contains 11 residues. The CDR3 is CASAQNTEAFF. CDR3 sequence (DNA): TGTGCTAGTGCCCAGAACACTGAAGCTTTCTTT.

The chain has TRBV4-3 and TRBJ1-1; possibly TRBD1 for D (6 bases). CDR1 and CDR2 (germline): LGHNA, YSLEER. The V end was cut by 0 bases, the J end by 5 bases, with 10 bases between. The CDR3 contains 14 residues. The CDR3 here is CASSQESRGTEAFF. The DNA for the CDR3 is TGCGCCAGCAGCCAAGAAAGCAGGGGAACTGAAGCTTTCTTT.

This sequence joins TRBV9 and TRBJ2-5; maybe TRBD2 (5 bases). Germline CDR1 and CDR2: SGDLS and YYNGEE. CDR3 length: 16 residues. V was shortened by 0 bases and J by 4 bases, with 16 bases between the two germline ends. CDR3 sequence (DNA): TGTGCCAGCAGCGTAGAAGGGTCGGCCGAGGGAGAGACCCAGTACTTC. Encoded protein: CASSVEGSAEGETQYF. The entire variable domain, with the rest obtained from reference TRBV9 and TRBJ2-5, is as follows: DSGVTQTPKHLITATGQRVTLRCSPRSGDLSVYWYQQSLDQGLQFLIQYYNGEERAKGNILERFSAQQFPDLHSELNLSSLELGDSALYFCASSVEGSAEGETQYFGPGTRLLVL.

This clone is categorized as large. The chain's CDR3 is CASSQEAGYEQYF. The CDR3 coding sequence is TGCGCCAGCAGCCAAGAAGCCGGATACGAGCAGTACTTC. V and J are TRBV4-1 and TRBJ2-7; D unresolved. CDR1 MGHRA and CDR2 YSYEKL come from the germline V gene. The CDR3 length is 13 residues. V was clipped by 0 bases and J by 4 bases, with 7 bases between them.

CDR3 bases: TGTGCCAGCAGCTATAGCTCCTATAATTCACCCCTCCACTTT. Amino acids: CASSYSSYNSPLHF. The chain recombines TRBV5-6 with TRBJ1-6; no firm D call. CDR1 is SGHDT and CDR2 is YYEEEE in the germline V gene. The V gene lost 3 bases and the J gene lost 0 bases, with 4 bases spanning the gap. This CDR3 comprises 14 residues.

The chain has TRBV29-1 and TRBJ1-4; 11 nucleotides align to TRBD1. V lost 3 bases and J lost 7; bases outside the gene matches: 1. This CDR3 has 13 residues. CDR1 is SQVTM and CDR2 is ANQGSEA in the germline V gene. The CDR3 DNA reads TGCAGCGTTGAGGGACAGGGGGTTGAAAAACTGTTTTTT. It codes for CSVEGQGVEKLFF.